Listed below are T cell receptor beta chains from one sample, sequenced in a study of vaccination and CD4 T cells after COVID-19. Their cognate antigens are unknown. TCRdb re-called the PCR reads with MiXCR, one entry per CDR3 protein. The sample has around 21,000 distinct CDR3 sequences, around 50% seen once. The sequencing input was CD4+ T cells from blood, cultured in vitro. The receptors were sampled from a human donor who had recovered from COVID-19. Both conserved end residues are part of each CDR3. D genes are given only for firm matches. Only part of the rows carry a size: once, few, many, or a class if the clone is expanded.

size: NA; V: TRBV28; J: TRBJ2-7; D: TRBD1; CDR3: CASTSWGQGAKEQYF; DNA: TGTGCCAGCACCTCGTGGGGACAGGGGGCAAAAGAGCAGTACTTC
size: NA; V: TRBV9; J: TRBJ2-5; D: NA; CDR3: CASSVGVAVQETQYF; DNA: TGTGCCAGCAGCGTAGGGGTAGCGGTCCAAGAGACCCAGTACTTC
size: NA; V: TRBV7-9; J: TRBJ2-3; D: NA; CDR3: CASSSLGRTDTQYF; DNA: TGTGCCAGCAGCTCTCTGGGGCGCACAGATACGCAGTATTTT
size: NA; V: TRBV27; J: TRBJ1-2; D: NA; CDR3: CASSQTRGGYGYTF; DNA: TGTGCCAGCAGCCAGACGCGGGGGGGCTATGGCTACACCTTC
size: NA; V: TRBV24-1; J: TRBJ2-1; D: NA; CDR3: CATSAGRSSYNEQFF; DNA: TGTGCCACCAGTGCTGGGAGGAGCTCCTACAATGAGCAGTTCTTC
size: NA; V: TRBV7-9; J: TRBJ1-1; D: NA; CDR3: CASSYRGGDTEAFF; DNA: TGTGCCAGCAGCTATCGGGGGGGCGACACTGAAGCTTTCTTT
size: few; V: TRBV10-2; J: TRBJ1-5; D: NA; CDR3: CASSLGGAHQPQHF; DNA: TGCGCCAGCAGTCTGGGGGGGGCTCACCAGCCCCAGCATTTT
size: few; V: TRBV15; J: TRBJ1-2; D: NA; CDR3: CATSDRFYGYTF; DNA: TGTGCCACCAGCGACAGGTTCTATGGCTACACCTTC
size: NA; V: TRBV6-2/TRBV6-3; J: TRBJ1-5; D: NA; CDR3: CASRGGSTYSNQPQHF; DNA: TGTGCCAGCAGAGGCGGTAGCACATATAGCAATCAGCCCCAGCATTTT
size: NA; V: TRBV11-3; J: TRBJ2-1; D: TRBD2; CDR3: CASPQRGLVAIDSYNEQFF; DNA: TGTGCCAGCCCCCAGAGGGGACTAGTCGCTATTGACTCCTACAATGAGCAGTTCTTC
size: NA; V: TRBV6-2/TRBV6-3; J: TRBJ2-7; D: NA; CDR3: CASSSVSYEQYF; DNA: TGTGCCAGCAGTTCCGTCTCCTACGAGCAGTACTTC
size: NA; V: TRBV15; J: TRBJ1-2; D: NA; CDR3: CATSVMASGSYGYTF; DNA: TGTGCCACCAGCGTTATGGCCTCCGGGAGCTATGGCTACACCTTC
size: NA; V: TRBV4-3; J: TRBJ1-1; D: NA; CDR3: CASSQGRALAFF; DNA: TGCGCCAGCAGCCAAGGCAGGGCTCTGGCTTTCTTT